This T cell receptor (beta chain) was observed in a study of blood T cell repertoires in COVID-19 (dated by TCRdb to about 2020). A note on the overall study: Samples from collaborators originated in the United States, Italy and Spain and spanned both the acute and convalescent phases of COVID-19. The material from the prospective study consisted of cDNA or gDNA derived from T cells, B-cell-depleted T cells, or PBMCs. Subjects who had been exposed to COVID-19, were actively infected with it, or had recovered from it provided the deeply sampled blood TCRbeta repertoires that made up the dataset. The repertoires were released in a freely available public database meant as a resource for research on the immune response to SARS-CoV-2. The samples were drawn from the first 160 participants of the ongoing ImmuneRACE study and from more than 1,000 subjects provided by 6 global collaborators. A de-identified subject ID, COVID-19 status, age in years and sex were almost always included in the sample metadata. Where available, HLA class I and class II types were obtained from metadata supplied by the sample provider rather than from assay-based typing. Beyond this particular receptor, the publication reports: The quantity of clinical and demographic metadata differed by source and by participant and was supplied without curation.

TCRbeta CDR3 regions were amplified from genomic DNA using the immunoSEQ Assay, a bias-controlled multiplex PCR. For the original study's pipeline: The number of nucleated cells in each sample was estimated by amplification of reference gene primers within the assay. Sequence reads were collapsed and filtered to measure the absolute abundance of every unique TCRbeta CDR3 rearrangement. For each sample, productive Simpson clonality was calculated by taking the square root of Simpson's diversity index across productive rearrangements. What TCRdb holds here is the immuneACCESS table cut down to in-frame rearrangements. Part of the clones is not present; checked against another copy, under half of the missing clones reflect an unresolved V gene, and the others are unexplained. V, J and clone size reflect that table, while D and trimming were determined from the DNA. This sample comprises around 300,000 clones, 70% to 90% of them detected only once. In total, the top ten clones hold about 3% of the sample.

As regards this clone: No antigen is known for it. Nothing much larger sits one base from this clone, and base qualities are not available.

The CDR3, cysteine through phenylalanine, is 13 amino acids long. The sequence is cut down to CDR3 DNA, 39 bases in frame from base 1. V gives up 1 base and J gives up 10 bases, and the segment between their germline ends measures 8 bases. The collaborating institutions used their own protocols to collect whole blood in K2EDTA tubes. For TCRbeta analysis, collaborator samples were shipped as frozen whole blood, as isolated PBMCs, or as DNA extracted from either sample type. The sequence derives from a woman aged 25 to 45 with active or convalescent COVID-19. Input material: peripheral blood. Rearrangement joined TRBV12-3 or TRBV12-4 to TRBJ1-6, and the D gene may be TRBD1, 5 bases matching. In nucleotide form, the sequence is TGTGCCAGCAGTTTAGGACAGCAATCACCCCTCCACTTT. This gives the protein CASSLGQQSPLHF.